This TCR beta chain was captured by sequencing in a study of cytomegalovirus exposure and HLA in healthy donors. The PCR made use of 60 Vbeta and 13 Jbeta primers. Clones were read by immunoSEQ multiplex PCR, and TCRdb kept only the in-frame ones, dropping some. The sample carries about 180,000 clones, roughly 79% recorded once. Germline loops: CDR1 MDHEN, CDR2 SYDVKM. V lost 4 bases, J lost 1 base, and 19 bases lay in between. This CDR3 region has 17 residues. The material sequenced was PBMCs. This TCR was sampled from a man aged 40-49 years in good health and CMV-seropositive. The chain uses TRBV28 and TRBJ1-1, with D unclear. The CDR3 sequence is CASSSHSGVRWNTEAFF. The DNA for the CDR3 is TGTGCCAGCAGTTCCCACTCCGGGGTTAGGTGGAACACTGAAGCTTTCTTT. The variable domain in full, completed from reference TRBV28 and TRBJ1-1, reads DVKVTQSSRYLVKRTGEKVFLECVQDMDHENMFWYRQDPGLGLRLIYFSYDVKMKEKGDIPEGYSVSREKKERFSLILESASTNQTSMYLCASSSHSGVRWNTEAFFGQGTRLTVV.